Described below is a single T cell receptor beta chain sequence and its context. What it binds is unknown. Stated time point: week 35, safety follow-up. A 20-mer mutant IDH1 peptide at 300 ug was injected subcutaneously with topical imiquimod. Those who donated had recent WHO grade 3 or 4 IDH1-mutant, ATRX-lost astrocytomas. The sample belongs to a study of a mutant IDH1 vaccine in newly diagnosed glioma. The V segment lost 1 base and the J segment 14 bases; nucleotides outside the gene matches: 7. Germline V gene lookup returns CDR1 SEHNR and CDR2 FQNEAQ (reference sequence). The CDR3 is 14 amino acids. Produced via immunoSEQ multiplex PCR; TCRdb's table is partial and in-frame only. The sample includes about 48,000 clones, around 78% of them seen just once.

This receptor was taken from a middle-aged man with glioma. The material was PBMCs, obtained from a glioma patient whose treatment included an IDH1 peptide vaccine. V usage is TRBV7-9 and J usage is TRBJ1-6, with 8 bases fitting TRBD1. CDR3 nucleotides: TGTGCCAGCAGCTTAGAGGGACAGGATCAAACCCTCCACTTT. It encodes CASSLEGQDQTLHF.